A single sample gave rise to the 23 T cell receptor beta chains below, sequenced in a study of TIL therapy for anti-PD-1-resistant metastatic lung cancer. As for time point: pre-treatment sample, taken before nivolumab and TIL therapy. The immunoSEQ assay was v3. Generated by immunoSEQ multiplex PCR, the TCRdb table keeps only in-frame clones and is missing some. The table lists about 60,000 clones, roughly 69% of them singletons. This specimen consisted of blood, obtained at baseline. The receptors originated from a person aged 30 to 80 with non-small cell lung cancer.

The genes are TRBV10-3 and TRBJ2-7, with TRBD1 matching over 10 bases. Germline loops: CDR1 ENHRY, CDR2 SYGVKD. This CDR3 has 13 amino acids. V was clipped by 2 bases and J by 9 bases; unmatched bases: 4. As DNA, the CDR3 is TGTGCCATCAGTGAGGGACAGGGGGACGGGCAGTACTTC. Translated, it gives CAISEGQGDGQYF.

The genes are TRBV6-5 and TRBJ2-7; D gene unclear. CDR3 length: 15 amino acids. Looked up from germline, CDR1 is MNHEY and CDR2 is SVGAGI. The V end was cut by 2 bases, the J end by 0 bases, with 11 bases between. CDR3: CASSYGPRSSYEQYF. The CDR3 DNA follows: TGTGCCAGCAGTTACGGGCCCAGGAGCTCCTACGAGCAGTACTTC.

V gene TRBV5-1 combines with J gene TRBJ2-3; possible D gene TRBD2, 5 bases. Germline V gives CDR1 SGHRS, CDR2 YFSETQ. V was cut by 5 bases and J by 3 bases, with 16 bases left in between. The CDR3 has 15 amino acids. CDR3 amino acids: CASSRQTRATDTQYF. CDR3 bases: TGCGCCAGCAGTAGGCAGACGAGGGCTACAGATACGCAGTATTTT.

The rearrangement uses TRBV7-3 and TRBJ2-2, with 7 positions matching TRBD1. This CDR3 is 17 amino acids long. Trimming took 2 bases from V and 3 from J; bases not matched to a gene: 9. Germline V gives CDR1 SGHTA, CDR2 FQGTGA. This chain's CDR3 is CASSLLMRGGYTGELFF. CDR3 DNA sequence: TGTGCCAGCAGCTTATTAATGCGAGGGGGCTACACCGGGGAGCTGTTTTTT.

The CDR3 DNA sequence: TGTGCCAGCAGTTCCCGGACAGGAGAGTTCTACGAGCAGTACTTC. It encodes CASSSRTGEFYEQYF. The V gene is TRBV28, the J gene TRBJ2-7; TRBD1 agrees at 7 bases. Germline CDR1 reads MDHEN; CDR2 reads SYDVKM. With V trimmed by 4 bases and J by 3 bases, 9 bases remained unmatched. The CDR3 consists of 15 residues.

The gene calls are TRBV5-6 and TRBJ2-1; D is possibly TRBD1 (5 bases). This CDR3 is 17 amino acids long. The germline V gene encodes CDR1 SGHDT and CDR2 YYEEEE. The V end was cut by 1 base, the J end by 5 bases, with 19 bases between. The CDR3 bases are TGTGCCAGCAGCTTGTTAGACAGAGAGGTTACGGACAATGAGCAGTTCTTC. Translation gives CASSLLDREVTDNEQFF.

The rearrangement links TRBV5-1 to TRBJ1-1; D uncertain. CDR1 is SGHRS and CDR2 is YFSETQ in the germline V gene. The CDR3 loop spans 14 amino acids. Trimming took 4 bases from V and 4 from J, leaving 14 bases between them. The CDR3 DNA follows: TGCGCCAGCAGCATCGGTCCTACTCCCACTGAAGCTTTCTTT. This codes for CASSIGPTPTEAFF.

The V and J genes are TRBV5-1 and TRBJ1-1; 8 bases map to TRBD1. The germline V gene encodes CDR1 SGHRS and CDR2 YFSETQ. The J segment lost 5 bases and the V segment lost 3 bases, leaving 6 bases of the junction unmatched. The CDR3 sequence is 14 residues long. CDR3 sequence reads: CASSSAGGPTEAFF. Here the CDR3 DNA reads TGCGCCAGCAGCTCGGCAGGGGGCCCGACTGAAGCTTTCTTT.

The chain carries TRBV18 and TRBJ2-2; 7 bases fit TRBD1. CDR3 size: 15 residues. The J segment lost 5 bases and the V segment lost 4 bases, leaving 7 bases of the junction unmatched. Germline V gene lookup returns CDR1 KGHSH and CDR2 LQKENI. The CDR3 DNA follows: TGTGCCAGCTCACAGAACGCCAGGGGGACCGGGGAGCTGTTTTTT. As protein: CASSQNARGTGELFF.

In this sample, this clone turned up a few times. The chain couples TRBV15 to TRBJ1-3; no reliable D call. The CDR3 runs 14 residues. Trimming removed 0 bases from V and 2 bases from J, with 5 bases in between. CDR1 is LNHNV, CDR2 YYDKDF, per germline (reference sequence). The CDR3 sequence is CATSREGTGNTIYF. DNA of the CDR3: TGTGCCACCAGCAGAGAGGGAACTGGAAACACCATATATTTT.

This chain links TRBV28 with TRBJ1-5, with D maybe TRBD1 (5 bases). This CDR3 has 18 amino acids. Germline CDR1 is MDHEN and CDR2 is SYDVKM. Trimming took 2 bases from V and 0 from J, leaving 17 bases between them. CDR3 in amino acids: CASSLVGGGTLSNQPQHF. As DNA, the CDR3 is TGTGCCAGCAGTTTAGTGGGGGGTGGGACCCTTAGCAATCAGCCCCAGCATTTT.

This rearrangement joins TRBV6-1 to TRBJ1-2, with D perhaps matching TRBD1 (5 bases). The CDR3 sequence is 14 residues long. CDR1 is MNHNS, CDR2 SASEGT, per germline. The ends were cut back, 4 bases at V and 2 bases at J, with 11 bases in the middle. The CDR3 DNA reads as TGTGCCAGCAGTGTCGTCGGGACGAACTATGGCTACACCTTC. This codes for CASSVVGTNYGYTF.

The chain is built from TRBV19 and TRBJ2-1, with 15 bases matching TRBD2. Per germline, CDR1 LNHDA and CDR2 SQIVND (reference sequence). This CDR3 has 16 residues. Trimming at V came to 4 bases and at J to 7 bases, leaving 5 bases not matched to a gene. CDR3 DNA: TGTGCCAGTAGTAAAGGACTAGCGGGAGGGGAGAATGAGCAGTTCTTC. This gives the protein CASSKGLAGGENEQFF.

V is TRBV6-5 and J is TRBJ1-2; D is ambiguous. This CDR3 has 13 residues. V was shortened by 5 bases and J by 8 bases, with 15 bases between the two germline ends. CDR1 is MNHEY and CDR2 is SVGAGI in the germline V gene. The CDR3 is CASSPSMSGGYTF. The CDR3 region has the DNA TGTGCCAGCAGTCCATCCATGTCTGGGGGCTACACCTTC.

The CDR3 nucleotides read TGTGCCAGTAGCTGGACAGGTGGGACCGGGGAGCTGTTTTTT. As protein: CASSWTGGTGELFF. V is TRBV19 and J is TRBJ2-2, with 7 bases that match TRBD1. V trimming: 6 bases; J trimming: 5 bases; junction bases outside the gene matches: 6. The CDR3 has 14 residues. The germline V gene has CDR1 LNHDA and CDR2 SQIVND (reference sequence).

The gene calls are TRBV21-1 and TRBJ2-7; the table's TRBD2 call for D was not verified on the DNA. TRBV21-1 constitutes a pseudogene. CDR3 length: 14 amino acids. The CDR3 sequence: CASSSVRKFYEQYF. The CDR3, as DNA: TGTGCCAGCAGCTCAGTGAGGAAATTCTACGAGCAGTACTTC.

CDR3: CASSFTFGGNTEAFF. CDR3 coding DNA: TGTGCCAGCAGCTTCACCTTCGGTGGGAACACTGAAGCTTTCTTT. V is TRBV11-3 and J is TRBJ1-1; D not certain. Germline loops: CDR1 SGHNT, CDR2 YENEEA. V lost 3 bases to trimming and J lost 1 base, with 12 bases between them. The CDR3 has 15 amino acids.

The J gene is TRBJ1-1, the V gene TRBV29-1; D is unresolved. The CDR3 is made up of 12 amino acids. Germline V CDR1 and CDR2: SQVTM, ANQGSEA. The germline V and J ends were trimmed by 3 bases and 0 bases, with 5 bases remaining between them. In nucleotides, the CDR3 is TGCAGCGTTGACGGAATGAACACTGAAGCTTTCTTT. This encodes CSVDGMNTEAFF.

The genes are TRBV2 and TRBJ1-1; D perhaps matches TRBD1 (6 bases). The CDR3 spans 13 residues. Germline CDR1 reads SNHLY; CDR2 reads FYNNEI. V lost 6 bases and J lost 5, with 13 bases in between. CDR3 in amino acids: CASRTYRETEAFF. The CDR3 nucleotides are TGTGCCAGCAGGACATACAGGGAAACTGAAGCTTTCTTT.

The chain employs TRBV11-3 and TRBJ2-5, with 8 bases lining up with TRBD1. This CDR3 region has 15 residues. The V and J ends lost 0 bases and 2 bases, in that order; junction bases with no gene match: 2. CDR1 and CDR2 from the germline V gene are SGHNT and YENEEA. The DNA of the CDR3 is TGTGCCAGCAGCTTAGAATGGACAGGGCAAGAGACCCAGTACTTC. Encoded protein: CASSLEWTGQETQYF.

CDR3 in DNA: TGTGCCAGCAGTTCCGCGTACTACAATGAGCAGTTCTTC. It encodes CASSSAYYNEQFF. The rearrangement uses TRBV27 and TRBJ2-1, with D unclear. The CDR3 spans 13 residues. V lost 4 bases and J 3 bases, leaving 7 bases between the germline ends. The germline V gene has CDR1 MNHEY and CDR2 SMNVEV (reference sequence).

The CDR3 sequence is CASRGSYNEQFF. The DNA for the CDR3 is TGTGCCAGCAGGGGTTCCTACAATGAGCAGTTCTTC. This chain connects TRBV2 to TRBJ2-1; D is uncertain. The ends were cut back, 6 bases at V and 1 base at J, with 4 bases in the middle. The CDR3 has 12 residues. CDR1 is SNHLY and CDR2 is FYNNEI in the germline V gene.

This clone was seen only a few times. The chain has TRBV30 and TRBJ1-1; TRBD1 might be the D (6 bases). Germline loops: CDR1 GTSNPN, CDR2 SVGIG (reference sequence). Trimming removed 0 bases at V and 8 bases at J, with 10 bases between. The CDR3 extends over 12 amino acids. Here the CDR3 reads CAWSVQGREAFF. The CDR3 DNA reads TGTGCCTGGAGTGTACAGGGTAGGGAAGCTTTCTTT.